The next 6 T cell receptor beta chains were all read from a single sample in a study of blood T cell repertoires in COVID-19. The assay was immunoSEQ multiplex PCR, and TCRdb's table has in-frame clones only and misses some. This sample has roughly 250,000 clones, with more than 85% found just once. The source material was peripheral blood. Receptor source: a person under 35 with COVID-19, enrolled during active disease.

This rearrangement joins TRBV28 to TRBJ2-7, with D perhaps matching TRBD2 (6 bases). Germline values: CDR1 MDHEN, CDR2 SYDVKM. With 5 bases removed from V and 3 bases from J, the gap between germline ends came to 17 bases. CDR3 size: 15 residues. The CDR3 nucleotides read TGTGCCAGCAGTCCACAACGGGGGATATACTACGAGCAGTACTTC. Translating gives CASSPQRGIYYEQYF.

The rearrangement joins TRBV28 to TRBJ2-1, with 9 bases lining up with TRBD1. Germline V gene sequence: CDR1 MDHEN, CDR2 SYDVKM. The CDR3 is 19 residues long. The junction had 15 bases not matched to a gene; V was cut back by 6 bases and J by 0 bases. Written as DNA, the CDR3 is TGTGCCAGCAGCGCCGGGACAGGGCGACCAACGAGCTCCTACAATGAGCAGTTCTTC. This encodes CASSAGTGRPTSSYNEQFF.

The chain links TRBV7-2 to TRBJ2-5, with D unclear. V lost 3 bases, J lost 1 base, and 6 bases lay in between. Germline V gene data show CDR1 as SGHTA and CDR2 as FQGNSA. This CDR3 spans 13 amino acids. In DNA, the CDR3 is TGTGCCAGCAGCTTGGCCAGCCAAGAGACCCAGTACTTC. Translating gives CASSLASQETQYF. The whole variable domain, filled in from reference TRBV7-2 and TRBJ2-5, reads GAGVSQSPSNKVTEKGKDVELRCDPISGHTALYWYRQSLGQGLEFLIYFQGNSAPDKSGLPSDRFSAERTGGSVSTLTIQRTQQEDSAVYLCASSLASQETQYFGPGTRLLVL.

This clone was counted a single time. The rearrangement joins TRBV11-2 to TRBJ2-1; 7 nucleotides match TRBD2. Germline V gene lookup returns CDR1 SGHAT and CDR2 FQNNGV. CDR3 length equals 16 residues. V lost 0 bases, J lost 7 bases, and 9 bases stayed unmatched. The DNA of the CDR3 is TGTGCCAGCAGCTTAGAACCCGGGTGGGAGGGGAATGAGCAGTTCTTC. Translated: CASSLEPGWEGNEQFF.

V usage is TRBV5-4 and J usage is TRBJ2-3; 9 nucleotides line up with TRBD2. V trimming: 2 bases; J trimming: 5 bases; junction bases outside the gene matches: 0. Germline CDR1 and CDR2: SGHNT and YYREEE (reference sequence). The CDR3 has 13 residues. The CDR3 bases are TGTGCCAGCAGCTTAGCGGGAGGAGATACGCAGTATTTT. Its protein product is CASSLAGGDTQYF.

This clone has a single count. This chain joins TRBV6-6 and TRBJ2-7, with 8 bases fitting TRBD1. CDR1 and CDR2 from the germline V gene are MNHNY and SVGAGI (reference sequence). The CDR3 extends over 12 amino acids. V lost 7 bases to trimming and J lost 6 bases; unmatched junction nucleotides: 5. CDR3: CASISGGSEQYF. CDR3 nucleotides: TGTGCCAGCATTTCAGGGGGCTCCGAGCAGTACTTC.